The source of this TCR beta chain is a study of T cell changes during pregnancy in multiple sclerosis. Clones were sequenced by immunoSEQ multiplex PCR, and TCRdb holds only the in-frame ones, with some missing. The sample consists of approximately 85,000 clones, over 90% of them appearing once. Germline CDR1 and CDR2: MNHNY and SVGAGI (reference sequence). The CDR3 sequence is 12 residues long. V was pared by 2 bases and J by 7 bases, with 9 bases between. The sequence came from a female donor with multiple sclerosis, enrolled in a pregnancy study. The chain is built from TRBV6-6 and TRBJ2-7; the D gene is possibly TRBD2 (6 bases). This sample comprised peripheral blood, obtained in the third trimester of pregnancy. This CDR3 reads CASSYDGGEQYF. The CDR3, as DNA: TGTGCCAGCAGTTACGATGGGGGGGAGCAGTACTTC.